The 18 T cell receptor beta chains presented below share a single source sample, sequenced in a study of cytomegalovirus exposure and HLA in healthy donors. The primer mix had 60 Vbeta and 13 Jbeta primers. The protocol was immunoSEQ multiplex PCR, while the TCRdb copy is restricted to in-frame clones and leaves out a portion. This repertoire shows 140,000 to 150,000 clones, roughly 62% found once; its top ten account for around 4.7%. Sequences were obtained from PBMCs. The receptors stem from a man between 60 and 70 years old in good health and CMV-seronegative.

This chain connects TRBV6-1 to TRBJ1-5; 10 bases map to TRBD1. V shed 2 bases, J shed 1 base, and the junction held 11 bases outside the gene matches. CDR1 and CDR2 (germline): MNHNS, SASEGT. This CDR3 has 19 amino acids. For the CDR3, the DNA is TGTGCCAGCAGTGAAACCGGGACAGGGGTTCTTTTAAGCAATCAGCCCCAGCATTTT. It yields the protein CASSETGTGVLLSNQPQHF.

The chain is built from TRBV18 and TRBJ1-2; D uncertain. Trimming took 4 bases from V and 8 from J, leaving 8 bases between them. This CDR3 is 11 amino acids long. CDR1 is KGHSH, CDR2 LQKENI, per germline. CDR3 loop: CASSLAIGYTF. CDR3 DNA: TGTGCCAGCTCACTAGCCATCGGCTACACCTTC.

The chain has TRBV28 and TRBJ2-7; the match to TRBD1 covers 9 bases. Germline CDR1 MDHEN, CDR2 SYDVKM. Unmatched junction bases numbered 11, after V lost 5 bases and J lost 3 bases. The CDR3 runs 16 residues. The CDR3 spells CASSPFGTGKNYEQYF. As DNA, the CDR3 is TGTGCCAGCAGTCCCTTCGGGACAGGGAAGAACTACGAGCAGTACTTC.

DNA of the CDR3: TGTGCCAGCAGAGGCGACACGGCGTTTGGCTACACCTTC. This sequence encodes CASRGDTAFGYTF. V gene TRBV27 combines with J gene TRBJ1-2; D is unclear. CDR1 and CDR2 from the germline V gene are MNHEY and SMNVEV (reference sequence). Trimming took 6 bases from V and 7 from J, leaving 15 bases between them. The CDR3 is 13 residues long.

The CDR3 bases are TGTGCCAGCAGTTCGCCGGGACAGGGCGACAATGAGCAGTTCTTC. It is translated as CASSSPGQGDNEQFF. The V and J genes are TRBV28 and TRBJ2-1; 9 positions match TRBD1. This CDR3 spans 15 amino acids. Germline-derived CDR1 and CDR2 are MDHEN and SYDVKM. Trimming cost V 4 bases and J 5 bases; bases outside gene matches: 6.

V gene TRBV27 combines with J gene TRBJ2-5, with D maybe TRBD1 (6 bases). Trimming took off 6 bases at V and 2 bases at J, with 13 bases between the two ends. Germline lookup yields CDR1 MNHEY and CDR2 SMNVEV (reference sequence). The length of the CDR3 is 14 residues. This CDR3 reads CASSLDRSQETQYF. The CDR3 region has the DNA TGTGCCAGCAGCCTAGACAGGAGTCAAGAGACCCAGTACTTC.

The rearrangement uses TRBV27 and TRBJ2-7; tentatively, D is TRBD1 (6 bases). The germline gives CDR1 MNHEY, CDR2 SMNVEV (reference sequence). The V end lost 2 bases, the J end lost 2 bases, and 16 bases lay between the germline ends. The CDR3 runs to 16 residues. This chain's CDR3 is CASSLTGLRGTYEQYF. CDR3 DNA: TGTGCCAGCAGTTTAACAGGGCTCAGAGGAACCTACGAGCAGTACTTC.

CDR3 DNA: TGTGCCAGCAGTTTACCTACCGTGTCGGGGGTAGAGCAGTTCTTC. Protein sequence: CASSLPTVSGVEQFF. The rearrangement uses TRBV28 and TRBJ2-1, with a tentative D call TRBD2 (6 bases). V was shortened by 2 bases and J by 10 bases, with 18 bases between the two germline ends. This CDR3 has 15 amino acids. CDR1 and CDR2 (germline): MDHEN, SYDVKM.

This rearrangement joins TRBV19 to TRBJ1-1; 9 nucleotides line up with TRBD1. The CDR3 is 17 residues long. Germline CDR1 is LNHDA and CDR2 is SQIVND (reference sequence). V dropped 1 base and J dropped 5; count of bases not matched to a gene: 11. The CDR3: CASSIGGTGWPVTEAFF. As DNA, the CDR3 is TGTGCCAGTAGTATAGGTGGGACAGGGTGGCCGGTTACTGAAGCTTTCTTT.

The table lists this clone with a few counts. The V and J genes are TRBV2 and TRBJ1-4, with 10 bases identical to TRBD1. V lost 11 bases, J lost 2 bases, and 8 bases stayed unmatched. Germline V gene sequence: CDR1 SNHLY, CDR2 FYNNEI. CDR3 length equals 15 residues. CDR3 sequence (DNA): TGTGCCGGACGACAGGGGGCTGCGACTAATGAAAAACTGTTTTTT. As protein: CAGRQGAATNEKLFF.

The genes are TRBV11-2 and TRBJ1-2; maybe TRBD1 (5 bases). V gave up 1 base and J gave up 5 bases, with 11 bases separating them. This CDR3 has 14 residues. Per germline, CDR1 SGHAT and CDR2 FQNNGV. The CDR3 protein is CASSLGGEGYGYTF. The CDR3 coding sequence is TGTGCCAGCAGCTTAGGGGGGGAGGGGTATGGCTACACCTTC. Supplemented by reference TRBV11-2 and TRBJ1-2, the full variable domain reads EAGVAQSPRYKIIEKRQSVAFWCNPISGHATLYWYQQILGQGPKLLIQFQNNGVVDDSQLPKDRFSAERLKGVDSTLKIQPAKLEDSAVYLCASSLGGEGYGYTFGSGTRLTVV.

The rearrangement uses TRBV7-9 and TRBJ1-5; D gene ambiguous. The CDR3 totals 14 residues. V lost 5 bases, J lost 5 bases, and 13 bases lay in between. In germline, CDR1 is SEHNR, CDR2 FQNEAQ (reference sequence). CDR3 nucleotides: TGTGCCAGCAGCCCTAGCGGCGTGGATCAGCCCCAGCATTTT. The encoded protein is CASSPSGVDQPQHF. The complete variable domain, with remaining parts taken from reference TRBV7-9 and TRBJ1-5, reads DTGVSQNPRHKITKRGQNVTFRCDPISEHNRLYWYRQTLGQGPEFLTYFQNEAQLEKSRLLSDRFSAERPKGSFSTLEIQRTEQGDSAMYLCASSPSGVDQPQHFGDGTRLSIL.

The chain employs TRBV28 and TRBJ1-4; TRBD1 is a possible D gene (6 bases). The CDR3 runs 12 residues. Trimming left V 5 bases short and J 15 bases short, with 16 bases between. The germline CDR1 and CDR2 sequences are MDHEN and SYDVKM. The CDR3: CASSPTGSFVFF. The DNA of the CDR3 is TGTGCCAGCAGTCCCACAGGGTCCTTTGTGTTTTTT.

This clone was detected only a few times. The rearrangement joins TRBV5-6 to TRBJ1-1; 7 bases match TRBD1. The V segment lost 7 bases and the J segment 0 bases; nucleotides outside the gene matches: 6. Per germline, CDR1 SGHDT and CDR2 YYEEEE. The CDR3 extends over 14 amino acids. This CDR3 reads CASGQQGLNTEAFF. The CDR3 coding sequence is TGTGCCAGCGGACAACAGGGGTTGAACACTGAAGCTTTCTTT.

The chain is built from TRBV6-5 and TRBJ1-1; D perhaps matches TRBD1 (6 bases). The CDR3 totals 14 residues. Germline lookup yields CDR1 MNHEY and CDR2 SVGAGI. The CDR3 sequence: CASGGPDMNTEAFF. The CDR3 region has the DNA TGTGCGTCCGGGGGGCCCGATATGAACACTGAAGCTTTCTTT.

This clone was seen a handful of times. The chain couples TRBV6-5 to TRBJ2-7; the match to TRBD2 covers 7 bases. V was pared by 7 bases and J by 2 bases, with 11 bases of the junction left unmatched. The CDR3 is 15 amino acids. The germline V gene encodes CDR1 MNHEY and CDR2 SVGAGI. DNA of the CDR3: TGTGCCAGCACCTCATGGTCTAGCGGTCCCTACGAGCAGTACTTC. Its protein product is CASTSWSSGPYEQYF.

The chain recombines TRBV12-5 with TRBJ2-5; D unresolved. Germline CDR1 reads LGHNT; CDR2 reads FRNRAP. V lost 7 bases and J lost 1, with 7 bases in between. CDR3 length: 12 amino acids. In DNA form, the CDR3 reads TGTGCTAGTGCCAACTTCCAAGAGACCCAGTACTTC. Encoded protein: CASANFQETQYF.

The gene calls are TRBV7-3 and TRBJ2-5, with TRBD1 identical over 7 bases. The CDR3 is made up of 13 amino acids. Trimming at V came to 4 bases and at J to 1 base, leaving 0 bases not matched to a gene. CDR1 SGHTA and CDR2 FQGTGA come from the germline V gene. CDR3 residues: CASSWDSQETQYF. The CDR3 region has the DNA TGTGCCAGCAGCTGGGACAGCCAAGAGACCCAGTACTTC. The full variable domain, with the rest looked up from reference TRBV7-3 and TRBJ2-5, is GAGVSQTPSNKVTEKGKYVELRCDPISGHTALYWYRQSLGQGPEFLIYFQGTGAADDSGLPNDRFFAVRPEGSVSTLKIQRTERGDSAVYLCASSWDSQETQYFGPGTRLLVL.